A single sample gave rise to the 30 T cell receptor beta chains below, sequenced in a study of blood T cells in healthy people across ages (dated by TCRdb to between 2015 and 2017). Libraries were built with 5' RACE. Sequencing was carried out with an Illumina HiSeq 2500. A second PCR of about 6 to 11 cycles was performed with a sample-barcoded 5' primer and a J-beta primer mix. The raw public reads went through TCRdb reprocessing: fastp at Q25, MiXCR clone calling, in-frame beta chains kept. Every distinct CDR3 protein forms one entry, paired with its most common genes and DNA. A total of hundreds of thousands of distinct CDR3 sequences appear in this sample, roughly 64% of them only once. The ten largest make up approximately 21% of the sample. Sequencing input: blood. These receptors all come from a man under 40 in good health.

This clonotype was counted between two and nine times. The rearrangement joins TRBV20-1 to TRBJ2-1; 9 nucleotides match TRBD1. Germline assignment: CDR1 DFQATT and CDR2 SNEGSKA (reference sequence). The CDR3 extends over 14 amino acids. V was pared by 3 bases and J by 9 bases, with 9 bases of the junction left unmatched. The CDR3 DNA reads as TGCAGTGCTAGGGAATGGGACAGGGTCTTTGAGCAGTTCTTC. Its translation is CSAREWDRVFEQFF.

This sequence joins TRBV4-2 and TRBJ2-5; D not certain. The V gene's germline CDR1 is LGHNA and CDR2 YNFKEQ. The CDR3 runs to 13 residues. Trimming cost V 3 bases and J 4 bases, with 9 bases left between them. The CDR3 DNA reads as TGTGCCAGCAGCCAGGGATTCCGAGAGACCCAGTACTTC. It translates to CASSQGFRETQYF.

The V call is TRBV6-2 or TRBV6-3, the J call TRBJ1-2; D call uncertain. Trimming left V 10 bases short and J 2 bases short, with 14 bases between. The CDR3 is 13 amino acids. The germline V gene encodes CDR1 MNHEY and CDR2 SVGEGT. The chain's CDR3 is CATFREQNYGYTF. The CDR3 DNA reads as TGTGCCACCTTCAGAGAGCAGAACTATGGCTACACCTTC.

This clonotype has only a few counts. The gene calls are TRBV19 and TRBJ2-6; no reliable D call. The CDR3 has 14 residues. CDR1 is LNHDA and CDR2 is SQIVND in the germline V gene (reference sequence). Trimming took 5 bases from V and 1 from J, leaving 6 bases between them. The CDR3 region is CASSQWSGANVLTF. In DNA, the CDR3 is TGTGCCAGTAGTCAGTGGTCTGGGGCCAACGTCCTGACTTTC.

The chain carries TRBV7-2 and TRBJ2-7; unclear D gene. CDR1 is SGHTA, CDR2 FQGNSA, per germline. This CDR3 is built from 14 residues. V lost 7 bases to trimming and J lost 2 bases, with 15 bases between them. This CDR3 reads CASKEGAPTYEQYF. In DNA form, the CDR3 reads TGTGCCAGCAAGGAAGGAGCACCAACCTACGAGCAGTACTTC.

The chain is built from TRBV4-1 and TRBJ1-6, with 11 bases fitting TRBD1. The germline CDR1 and CDR2 sequences are MGHRA and YSYEKL. Unmatched junction bases numbered 9, after V lost 2 bases and J lost 6 bases. The CDR3 consists of 18 residues. This CDR3 is CASSQTWTGGKINSPLHF. CDR3 nucleotide sequence: TGCGCCAGCAGCCAAACGTGGACAGGGGGCAAGATTAATTCACCCCTCCACTTT.

The chain recombines TRBV12-3 or TRBV12-4 with TRBJ2-5, with D uncertain. This CDR3 is 15 amino acids long. Trimming pared 5 bases from V and 11 bases from J, leaving 24 bases between. CDR3 sequence (DNA): TGTGCCAGCAGTCCCGACGCGGCAGGATACAATGAGCAGTACTTC. It translates to CASSPDAAGYNEQYF.

In this sample, this clonotype turned up many times. The V call is TRBV14, the J call TRBJ1-2; D is ambiguous. Looked up from germline, CDR1 is SGHDN and CDR2 is FVKESK. Deletions cut 0 bases from V and 6 bases from J, with 11 bases between. The CDR3 runs to 14 residues. The CDR3 sequence is CASSQEIFGDGYTF. The CDR3 DNA reads as TGTGCCAGCAGCCAAGAGATCTTCGGGGATGGCTACACCTTC.

The rearrangement uses TRBV7-2 and TRBJ2-7; 9 bases map to TRBD2. The junction had 12 bases not matched to a gene; V was cut back by 6 bases and J by 6 bases. Germline CDR1 SGHTA, CDR2 FQGNSA. The CDR3 totals 15 residues. CDR3 coding DNA: TGTGCCAGCAGAACCGGGACTAGCTTTTATAGCGAGCAGTACTTC. Encoded protein: CASRTGTSFYSEQYF. The variable domain in full, completed from reference TRBV7-2 and TRBJ2-7, reads GAGVSQSPSNKVTEKGKDVELRCDPISGHTALYWYRQSLGQGLEFLIYFQGNSAPDKSGLPSDRFSAERTGGSVSTLTIQRTQQEDSAVYLCASRTGTSFYSEQYFGPGTRLTVT.

The chain employs TRBV7-2 and TRBJ2-7, with 12 bases matching TRBD2. This CDR3 is built from 16 residues. Looked up from germline, CDR1 is SGHTA and CDR2 is FQGNSA. The trim removed 4 bases at V and 6 bases at J, leaving 10 bases unmatched. The CDR3 region has the DNA TGTGCCAGCAGCTCGTGGACTAGCGGGATATCTGGCGAGCAGTACTTC. Its translation: CASSSWTSGISGEQYF. Combining the CDR3 with reference TRBV7-2 and TRBJ2-7 gives the whole variable domain GAGVSQSPSNKVTEKGKDVELRCDPISGHTALYWYRQSLGQGLEFLIYFQGNSAPDKSGLPSDRFSAERTGGSVSTLTIQRTQQEDSAVYLCASSSWTSGISGEQYFGPGTRLTVT.

This clonotype has a handful of counts. CDR3 coding DNA: TGTGCCAGCAGCCGAGGGGGCCTGGCCAACGTCCTGACTTTC. Its protein is CASSRGGLANVLTF. The gene calls are TRBV7-8 and TRBJ2-6, with 7 nucleotides matching TRBD1. The germline CDR1 and CDR2 sequences are SGHVS and FQNEAQ. The CDR3 is 14 residues long. V trimming: 5 bases; J trimming: 6 bases; junction bases outside the gene matches: 4.

This clonotype came up once. This chain uses TRBV6-1 with TRBJ1-2; D remains ambiguous. The CDR3 runs 15 residues. V was trimmed by 2 bases and J by 7 bases, leaving 17 bases between them. The germline V gene has CDR1 MNHNS and CDR2 SASEGT. CDR3 sequence reads: CASSESWPGLGGYTF. The CDR3 bases are TGTGCCAGCAGTGAAAGTTGGCCCGGCTTGGGTGGCTACACCTTC.

The genes are TRBV7-9 and TRBJ2-1, with 8 bases fitting TRBD2. Germline CDR1 and CDR2: SEHNR and FQNEAQ (reference sequence). CDR3 size: 14 residues. Unmatched junction bases numbered 3, after V lost 7 bases and J lost 1 base. Written as DNA, the CDR3 is TGTGCCAGCAATCCGGGGGGGTCCTACAATGAGCAGTTCTTC. Protein: CASNPGGSYNEQFF.

This clonotype was detected a few times. The chain uses TRBV29-1 and TRBJ2-7; 12 nucleotides line up with TRBD2. Per the germline V gene, CDR1 is SQVTM and CDR2 is ANQGSEA. J lost 6 bases, V lost 2 bases, and 5 bases had no gene match. The CDR3 runs 14 residues. Here the CDR3 reads CSVEQTSGRAEQYF. The CDR3 DNA reads TGCAGCGTTGAACAGACTAGCGGGAGAGCCGAGCAGTACTTC.

This chain uses TRBV7-2 with TRBJ2-1, with 8 positions matching TRBD1. V was clipped by 1 base and J by 6 bases; unmatched bases: 5. CDR1 SGHTA and CDR2 FQGNSA come from the germline V gene. This CDR3 has 15 amino acids. The CDR3 spells CASSLVTGASNEQFF. CDR3 DNA sequence: TGTGCCAGCAGCTTAGTGACAGGGGCATCCAATGAGCAGTTCTTC.

The chain joins TRBV10-1 to TRBJ2-7; D not certain. With the DNA end fitting TRBJ2-5 better, the J assignment may be wrong. Looked up from germline, CDR1 is WNHNN and CDR2 is SYGVQD (reference sequence). The CDR3 is 14 amino acids. The CDR3 bases are TGCGCCAGCAGTGAGTCTCTTTCGTTGGAGACCCAGTACTTC. It codes for CASSESLSLETQYF.

This clonotype was found many times. The rearrangement links TRBV3-1 to TRBJ2-3; D is possibly TRBD2 (5 bases). The CDR3 consists of 14 residues. Germline-derived CDR1 and CDR2 are LGHDT and YNNKEL (reference sequence). Trimming took off 4 bases at V and 2 bases at J, with 10 bases between the two ends. The CDR3 sequence is CASSLDSNTDTQYF. CDR3 DNA sequence: TGTGCCAGCAGCCTGGACTCGAACACAGATACGCAGTATTTT.

The V and J genes are TRBV28 and TRBJ2-7; D possibly corresponds to TRBD1 (6 bases). Germline CDR1 and CDR2: MDHEN and SYDVKM. There are 12 residues in the CDR3. V lost 6 bases to trimming and J lost 10 bases, with 16 bases between them. This CDR3 is CASSGTLGTQYF. The CDR3 DNA reads TGTGCCAGCAGCGGGACACTGGGCACCCAGTACTTC. The variable domain in full, completed from reference TRBV28 and TRBJ2-7, reads DVKVTQSSRYLVKRTGEKVFLECVQDMDHENMFWYRQDPGLGLRLIYFSYDVKMKEKGDIPEGYSVSREKKERFSLILESASTNQTSMYLCASSGTLGTQYFGPGTRLTVT.

A few counts support this clonotype. The V call is TRBV20-1, the J call TRBJ2-4, with D hard to call. The CDR3 is 12 amino acids. The V gene's germline CDR1 is DFQATT and CDR2 SNEGSKA (reference sequence). In DNA form, the CDR3 reads TGCAGGGACCATGGGGCCAAAAACATTCAGTACTTC. Translating gives CRDHGAKNIQYF.

The chain employs TRBV9 and TRBJ1-2; D gene uncertain. The CDR3 spans 16 residues. Per the germline V gene, CDR1 is SGDLS and CDR2 is YYNGEE. V gave up 4 bases and J gave up 7 bases, with 23 bases separating them. CDR3: CASSPEFESDLRGYTF. The CDR3 region has the DNA TGTGCCAGCAGCCCTGAGTTCGAATCAGACCTACGTGGCTACACCTTC.

The chain employs TRBV20-1 and TRBJ1-5, with D possibly being TRBD1 (6 bases). The V end lost 3 bases, the J end lost 4 bases, and 13 bases lay between the germline ends. There are 14 residues in the CDR3. The germline gives CDR1 DFQATT, CDR2 SNEGSKA (reference sequence). The CDR3 sequence: CSARTGYSNQPQHF. Written as DNA, the CDR3 is TGCAGTGCTAGGACAGGTTATAGTAATCAGCCCCAGCATTTT.

The chain joins TRBV7-2 to TRBJ2-6; tentative D call: TRBD1 (6 bases). The ends were cut back, 1 base at V and 0 bases at J, with 10 bases in the middle. This CDR3 spans 17 amino acids. Germline V gene lookup returns CDR1 SGHTA and CDR2 FQGNSA. The DNA of the CDR3 is TGTGCCAGCAGCTTAGTTACAGGGAACTCTGGGGCCAACGTCCTGACTTTC. This sequence encodes CASSLVTGNSGANVLTF.

This chain uses TRBV7-2 with TRBJ1-1; D is possibly TRBD1 (5 bases). The ends were cut back, 3 bases at V and 0 bases at J, with 20 bases in the middle. Germline V gives CDR1 SGHTA, CDR2 FQGNSA. This CDR3 region has 18 residues. The CDR3 reads CASSFVRRRDQLNTEAFF. The CDR3 DNA sequence: TGTGCCAGCAGCTTTGTACGACGCAGGGATCAACTGAACACTGAAGCTTTCTTT.

About this clonotype itself: A junction boundary mismatches the germline segment, possibly from a read error. The V gene is TRBV7-2, the J gene TRBJ2-5; 8 bases fit TRBD2. Per the germline V gene, CDR1 is SGHTA and CDR2 is FQGNSA. This CDR3 contains 14 residues. The CDR3 is CASSVGTREETQDF. The CDR3 DNA reads TGTGCCAGCAGCGTAGGGACTAGAGAAGAGACCCAGGACTTC. Supplemented by reference TRBV7-2 and TRBJ2-5, the full variable domain reads GAGVSQSPSNKVTEKGKDVELRCDPISGHTALYWYRQSLGQGLEFLIYFQGNSAPDKSGLPSDRFSAERTGGSVSTLTIQRTQQEDSAVYLCASSVGTREETQDFGPGTRLLVL.

This chain connects TRBV20-1 to TRBJ1-1; the D gene is possibly TRBD1 (6 bases). V was trimmed by 3 bases and J by 5 bases, leaving 16 bases between them. CDR3 length equals 14 residues. Germline V gene sequence: CDR1 DFQATT, CDR2 SNEGSKA (reference sequence). CDR3 coding DNA: TGCAGTGCTAGGCAAGAGGGGGAGTCGACTGAAGCTTTCTTT. Protein product: CSARQEGESTEAFF.

This chain joins TRBV12-3 or TRBV12-4 and TRBJ2-1, with D unresolved. The CDR3 has 12 residues. The V end lost 6 bases, the J end lost 6 bases, and 9 bases lay between the germline ends. This chain's CDR3 is CASSPEVNEQFF. The CDR3 DNA sequence: TGTGCCAGCAGCCCTGAGGTCAATGAGCAGTTCTTC.

The chain is built from TRBV3-1 and TRBJ2-7, with a tentative D call TRBD2 (7 bases). CDR3 length equals 15 residues. CDR1 and CDR2 from the germline V gene are LGHDT and YNNKEL (reference sequence). V shed 0 bases and J shed 5 bases, with 14 bases lying between them. The CDR3, as DNA: TGTGCCAGCAGCCAAGATTCCCGGGGGGCCCACGAGCAGTACTTC. The encoded protein is CASSQDSRGAHEQYF.

V and J are TRBV4-2 and TRBJ2-3; the D gene could be TRBD1 or TRBD2 (5 bases each). V was pared by 1 base and J by 0 bases, with 17 bases between. CDR3 length equals 18 residues. CDR1 and CDR2 (germline): LGHNA, YNFKEQ. The CDR3 nucleotides read TGTGCCAGCAGCCAAGTCCTATCGAGGGGAACTAGCACAGATACGCAGTATTTT. Its translation is CASSQVLSRGTSTDTQYF.

This clonotype has only a few counts. Written as DNA, the CDR3 is TGCGCCAGCAGCTTGCAGGGTGGGCAGCCCCAGCATTTT. It encodes CASSLQGGQPQHF. This chain links TRBV5-1 with TRBJ1-5; D may be TRBD1 (5 bases). Trimming removed 1 base at V and 7 bases at J, with 9 bases between. CDR3 length: 13 residues. Germline loops: CDR1 SGHRS, CDR2 YFSETQ.

The V call is TRBV5-5, the J call TRBJ2-5, with D tentatively TRBD1 (5 bases). The V end lost 5 bases, the J end lost 4 bases, and 12 bases lay between the germline ends. The germline gives CDR1 SGHKS, CDR2 YYEKEE (reference sequence). The CDR3 loop spans 13 amino acids. CDR3 residues: CASSRQGVETQYF. The CDR3 nucleotides are TGTGCCAGCAGTCGGCAGGGCGTAGAGACCCAGTACTTC. Supplemented by reference TRBV5-5 and TRBJ2-5, the full variable domain reads DAGVTQSPTHLIKTRGQQVTLRCSPISGHKSVSWYQQVLGQGPQFIFQYYEKEERGRGNFPDRFSARQFPNYSSELNVNALLLGDSALYLCASSRQGVETQYFGPGTRLLVL.